The present TCR beta chain was sequenced within a study of shared clonotypes between healthy human individuals. V was shortened by 2 bases and J by 0 bases, with 11 bases between the two germline ends. The germline gives CDR1 MDHEN, CDR2 SYDVKM. This CDR3 contains 16 residues. As for this clone: Other DNA sequences within the sample encode an identical CDR3.

Measured with immunoSEQ multiplex PCR; TCRdb has only the in-frame clones, and not every one. The repertoire has roughly 1,500,000 clones, around 98% of them found once; the top ten carry about 0.4%. The V and J genes are TRBV28 and TRBJ2-1, with D perhaps matching TRBD2 (5 bases). Input material: naive CD4+ T cells sorted from blood. Subset described: CD45RA+ positively selected. This sequence originates from a man aged 25 to 40 in good health. The chain's CDR3 is CASSLPLSGSYNEQFF. CDR3 nucleotide sequence: TGTGCCAGCAGTTTACCCCTCAGCGGCTCCTACAATGAGCAGTTCTTC.